The sequence of this T cell receptor (beta chain) was determined in a study of CD8+CD57+ T cells in acquired aplastic anemia. Whole-study context: DNA recovered from sorted CD4+ and CD8+ cells had a mean of 3.2 ug. Mean read depth for CD4+ cells from healthy donors was 9 million to 13 million. Study results and limitations: Significant differences in CD8+ Simpson's diversity were not observed between patients and controls. Patients and controls had in common twenty-nine CD8+ CDR3 sequences.

For CDR3 and TCR beta VDJ profiling, genomic DNA was the template used. TCRdb re-called the reads with MiXCR, one entry per CDR3 protein. Among about 190,000 distinct CDR3 sequences listed, roughly half were seen once. CDR3 length: 16 residues. Trimming took 4 bases from V and 2 from J, leaving 14 bases between them. In germline, CDR1 is LNHDA, CDR2 SQIVND (reference sequence). This clonotype was seen only once. No antigen is known for it. Sequenced sample: sorted CD4+, CD8+, or CD8+CD57+ T cells (not recorded which) from PBMCs. The receptor's source is a human donor in good health, serving as a control. This chain links TRBV19 with TRBJ2-2, with TRBD1 as a possible D gene (6 bases). CDR3 residues: CASSRDTSTNTGELFF. DNA of the CDR3: TGTGCCAGTAGTAGGGACACCTCGACCAACACCGGGGAGCTGTTTTTT.